This T cell receptor beta chain was sequenced in a study of long-term antiretroviral therapy in people with HIV. Looking at the study overall: It was about a decade before the 2015 immediate-ART recommendation that the earliest samples were taken.

Germline assignment: CDR1 SGHVS and CDR2 FNYEAQ. Deletions cut 2 bases from V and 0 bases from J, with 13 bases between. The CDR3 contains 17 residues. The study, taken as a whole, reports: Among HIV repertoires, CDR3 length ranges were narrower than those of controls. Repertoire composition at all time points was dominated by clones that had expanded before ART.

Turning to this clone: Its antigen is currently unknown.

Researchers ran immunoSEQ v3.0 at survey level. Some clones are missing from TCRdb's copy, which holds only in-frame ones; the method was immunoSEQ multiplex PCR. The sample has some 22,000 clones, around nine tenths seen once; the top ten hold under 8.5%. The receptor comes from a man aged 60 to 69 with HIV. The V and J genes are TRBV7-6 and TRBJ1-4; a weak D match, TRBD1 (5 bases). Sequenced material: unsorted PBMCs, taken 0.6 years after starting antiretroviral therapy. The CDR3 sequence is CASSLKSGGTTNEKLFF. The CDR3 coding sequence is TGTGCCAGCAGCTTAAAGTCCGGGGGTACAACTAATGAAAAACTGTTTTTT.